The 24 T cell receptor beta chains given below trace back to one sample, sequenced in a study of blood T cell repertoires in COVID-19. Method: immunoSEQ multiplex PCR; TCRdb's copy keeps in-frame clones and lacks some. Here the sample spans approximately 270,000 clones, 70% to 90% being singletons. Specimen: PBMCs or T cells enriched from blood (not recorded which). The receptors shown here come from a woman aged 25 to 39 with acute COVID-19.

V gene TRBV24-1 combines with J gene TRBJ2-4; TRBD1 agrees at 10 bases. Germline CDR1 is KGHDR and CDR2 is SFDVKD. The CDR3 sequence is 15 residues long. Trimming cost V 4 bases and J 11 bases; bases outside gene matches: 10. The CDR3 spells CATSDRTGGGIVQYF. The DNA of the CDR3 is TGTGCCACCAGTGACAGGACAGGGGGAGGTATCGTTCAGTACTTC.

The chain carries TRBV5-6 and TRBJ1-2; 7 nucleotides match TRBD1. Germline V gene sequence: CDR1 SGHDT, CDR2 YYEEEE. The CDR3 length is 12 residues. Trimming cost V 2 bases and J 6 bases; bases outside gene matches: 1. CDR3 in amino acids: CASSFTGDGYTF. CDR3 bases: TGTGCCAGCAGCTTTACAGGGGATGGCTACACCTTC.

The rearrangement joins TRBV5-1 to TRBJ2-2; 11 bases align to TRBD1. V was clipped by 4 bases and J by 3 bases; unmatched bases: 5. CDR1 is SGHRS, CDR2 YFSETQ, per germline. The CDR3 runs 16 residues. The CDR3 coding sequence is TGCGCCAGCAGCCTAGGGACAGGGGGGGACACCGGGGAGCTGTTTTTT. This codes for CASSLGTGGDTGELFF.

A single count supports this clone. The chain links TRBV3-1 (or the pseudogene TRBV3-2) to TRBJ2-7, with 9 bases aligning to TRBD2. V shed 2 bases, J shed 2 bases, and the junction held 7 bases outside the gene matches. The CDR3 runs 16 residues. Germline V gene sequence: CDR1 LGHDT, CDR2 YNNKEL (reference sequence). The CDR3, as DNA: TGTGCCAGCAGCCAACCCTCTAGCGGGAAACCCTACGAGCAGTACTTC. Amino acid sequence: CASSQPSSGKPYEQYF.

This rearrangement joins TRBV7-8 to TRBJ1-3; D is unresolved. V lost 4 bases to trimming and J lost 1 base, with 14 bases between them. CDR3 length equals 16 residues. The germline V gene encodes CDR1 SGHVS and CDR2 FQNEAQ. CDR3 sequence: CASSWNTEGSGNTIYF. The DNA for the CDR3 is TGTGCCAGCAGCTGGAATACGGAGGGTTCTGGAAACACCATATATTTT. Filled out from reference TRBV7-8 and TRBJ1-3, the complete variable domain reads GAGVSQSPRYKVAKRGQDVALRCDPISGHVSLFWYQQALGQGPEFLTYFQNEAQLDKSGLPSDRFFAERPEGSVSTLKIQRTQQEDSAVYLCASSWNTEGSGNTIYFGEGSWLTVV.

Note on this clone: The sample contains more than one DNA sequence encoding this CDR3. This chain links TRBV4-1 with TRBJ1-5; 10 bases fit TRBD1. Trimming cost V 0 bases and J 7 bases; bases outside gene matches: 3. Per germline, CDR1 MGHRA and CDR2 YSYEKL. The CDR3 length is 15 residues. CDR3 amino acids: CASSQEDRGGQPQHF. The DNA of the CDR3 is TGCGCCAGCAGCCAAGAGGACAGGGGGGGCCAGCCCCAGCATTTT.

The rearrangement uses TRBV11-2 and TRBJ1-2; 7 positions match TRBD1. V lost 5 bases and J lost 6; bases outside the gene matches: 3. The CDR3 covers 12 residues. From germline, CDR1 is SGHAT and CDR2 FQNNGV. The CDR3 loop is CASSNRGNGYTF. The CDR3 bases are TGTGCCAGCAGCAACAGGGGAAATGGCTACACCTTC.

The V call is TRBV7-8, the J call TRBJ2-7; D is ambiguous. In germline, CDR1 is SGHVS, CDR2 FQNEAQ. Trimming pared 1 base from V and 2 bases from J, leaving 6 bases between. This CDR3 is 13 amino acids long. The CDR3: CASSLELAYEQYF. The CDR3 DNA reads TGTGCCAGCAGCTTAGAATTAGCCTACGAGCAGTACTTC.

This rearrangement joins TRBV5-1 to TRBJ1-1; TRBD1 matches at 9 bases. The V gene's germline CDR1 is SGHRS and CDR2 YFSETQ. This CDR3 has 16 amino acids. J lost 0 bases, V lost 4 bases, and 7 bases had no gene match. In DNA, the CDR3 is TGCGCCAGCAGCAGCGGGACAGGGACAATGAACACTGAAGCTTTCTTT. Translating it yields CASSSGTGTMNTEAFF. The full variable domain, with the rest looked up from reference TRBV5-1 and TRBJ1-1, is KAGVTQTPRYLIKTRGQQVTLSCSPISGHRSVSWYQQTPGQGLQFLFEYFSETQRNKGNFPGRFSGRQFSNSRSEMNVSTLELGDSALYLCASSSGTGTMNTEAFFGQGTRLTVV.

The V call is TRBV3-1 (or the pseudogene TRBV3-2), the J call TRBJ2-1; D unclear. Germline values: CDR1 LGHDT, CDR2 YNNKEL (reference sequence). The length of the CDR3 is 16 residues. The V gene lost 8 bases and the J gene lost 6 bases, with 23 bases spanning the gap. CDR3 DNA: TGTGCCAGCCAGAGGTCCCCCGGGTCGTGGTTCAATGAGCAGTTCTTC. Its protein is CASQRSPGSWFNEQFF.

The CDR3 spells CASSQGAHTGELFF. CDR3 bases: TGCGCCAGCAGCCAAGGGGCCCACACCGGGGAGCTGTTTTTT. V gene TRBV4-1 combines with J gene TRBJ2-2; no reliable D call. The ends were cut back, 1 base at V and 3 bases at J, with 6 bases in the middle. The germline gives CDR1 MGHRA, CDR2 YSYEKL. The CDR3 consists of 14 residues.

This sequence joins TRBV24-1 and TRBJ2-5; 9 bases align to TRBD2. J lost 1 base, V lost 4 bases, and 12 bases had no gene match. CDR1 KGHDR and CDR2 SFDVKD come from the germline V gene. This CDR3 contains 18 residues. The CDR3 DNA sequence: TGTGCCACCAGTGACCCCTCTGGCGGGGGGGGGCTCCAAGAGACCCAGTACTTC. Its protein product is CATSDPSGGGGLQETQYF.

The chain couples TRBV28 to TRBJ1-5; D gene unclear. The length of the CDR3 is 13 residues. Germline V gene lookup returns CDR1 MDHEN and CDR2 SYDVKM. Trimming shortened V by 1 base and J by 9 bases, and 10 bases separated the two germline ends. CDR3 loop: CASSLSGPGPQHF. As DNA, the CDR3 is TGTGCCAGCAGTTTATCAGGCCCCGGGCCCCAGCATTTT.

This chain links TRBV5-6 with TRBJ2-7; 8 bases are a match to TRBD2. This CDR3 spans 16 amino acids. V lost 6 bases, J lost 2 bases, and 13 bases stayed unmatched. CDR1 and CDR2 (germline): SGHDT, YYEEEE. CDR3 protein: CASTLLASGRTYEQYF. CDR3 DNA: TGTGCCAGCACTCTGCTCGCTAGCGGGCGGACCTACGAGCAGTACTTC.

This chain uses TRBV7-6 with TRBJ2-7; D may be TRBD2 (5 bases). Looked up from germline, CDR1 is SGHVS and CDR2 is FNYEAQ. V gave up 3 bases and J gave up 4 bases, with 13 bases separating them. There are 14 residues in the CDR3. CDR3 sequence: CASSLGSGGYEQYF. The CDR3 DNA reads TGTGCCAGCAGCTTGGGCTCGGGCGGGTACGAGCAGTACTTC.

The rearrangement joins TRBV27 to TRBJ2-7, with TRBD2 matching 9 bases. The germline V gene has CDR1 MNHEY and CDR2 SMNVEV (reference sequence). This CDR3 contains 16 residues. V was pared by 5 bases and J by 0 bases, with 8 bases of the junction left unmatched. CDR3 bases: TGTGCCAGCAGTCATTTAGCGGGAGAGCTCTCCTACGAGCAGTACTTC. Protein product: CASSHLAGELSYEQYF.

This clone was counted a single time. J is TRBJ2-1 and V is TRBV9; possibly TRBD1 for D (6 bases). The CDR3 is made up of 15 amino acids. Germline V gene sequence: CDR1 SGDLS, CDR2 YYNGEE. Trimming removed 0 bases from V and 1 base from J, with 8 bases in between. The CDR3 protein is CASSVGQGSYNEQFF. In DNA, the CDR3 is TGTGCCAGCAGCGTAGGGCAGGGGTCCTACAATGAGCAGTTCTTC.

This clone was counted between two and nine times. V and J are TRBV2 and TRBJ2-1, with 10 bases aligning to TRBD2. The CDR3 has 15 amino acids. With V trimmed by 6 bases and J by 3 bases, 5 bases remained unmatched. Germline loops: CDR1 SNHLY, CDR2 FYNNEI. CDR3 loop: CASRPGTSVYNEQFF. The CDR3 region has the DNA TGTGCCAGCAGACCCGGGACTAGCGTCTACAATGAGCAGTTCTTC.

This clone was found a few times. This chain joins TRBV6-5 and TRBJ1-1; 7 nucleotides agree with TRBD1. The CDR3 has 14 amino acids. Unmatched junction bases numbered 4, after V lost 6 bases and J lost 0 bases. CDR1 MNHEY and CDR2 SVGAGI come from the germline V gene. The CDR3 DNA reads TGTGCCAGCAGGAGGGGACAGTTGAACACTGAAGCTTTCTTT. The encoded protein is CASRRGQLNTEAFF.

This chain links TRBV19 with TRBJ1-1; 8 bases map to TRBD1. Per the germline V gene, CDR1 is LNHDA and CDR2 is SQIVND (reference sequence). Trimming cost V 10 bases and J 3 bases; bases outside gene matches: 22. The CDR3 runs 18 residues. CDR3 nucleotides: TGTGCCACCGAAGCCCCGTGGACAGGGAGAAATGAAGACACTGAAGCTTTCTTT. As protein: CATEAPWTGRNEDTEAFF.

V gene TRBV30 combines with J gene TRBJ2-7; TRBD1 matches at 10 bases. The germline V gene has CDR1 GTSNPN and CDR2 SVGIG (reference sequence). This CDR3 region has 13 residues. J gave up 2 bases and V 5 bases, and 3 bases lay outside the gene matches. The DNA of the CDR3 is TGTGCCTGGGACAGGGGGCACCCCTACGAGCAGTACTTC. Amino acid sequence: CAWDRGHPYEQYF.

The genes are TRBV5-4 and TRBJ2-7; 7 bases match TRBD2. Germline V gene data show CDR1 as SGHNT and CDR2 as YYREEE (reference sequence). With 0 bases clipped from V and 4 bases from J, the junction kept 7 bases outside the gene matches. The CDR3 is 15 amino acids. The CDR3 sequence is CASSLVSSGTYEQYF. For the CDR3, the DNA is TGTGCCAGCAGCTTGGTTTCTAGCGGAACGTACGAGCAGTACTTC.

The chain combines TRBV5-4 with TRBJ2-1; 8 bases map to TRBD1. Germline V CDR1 and CDR2: SGHNT, YYREEE (reference sequence). The trim removed 3 bases at V and 8 bases at J, leaving 7 bases unmatched. The CDR3 length is 14 residues. In DNA, the CDR3 is TGTGCCAGCAGCTCCGCAGGGGGCTTCGATGAGCAGTTCTTC. The encoded protein is CASSSAGGFDEQFF.

This clone occurred once. The chain recombines TRBV28 with TRBJ1-5; 9 bases map to TRBD1. CDR3 length: 16 amino acids. Germline assignment: CDR1 MDHEN and CDR2 SYDVKM. The V and J ends lost 1 base and 2 bases, in that order; junction bases with no gene match: 3. CDR3 DNA sequence: TGTGCCAGCAGTTTATTGGGACAGGGCGGCAATCAGCCCCAGCATTTT. Its translation: CASSLLGQGGNQPQHF.